This TCR beta chain was recorded in a study of blood T cell repertoires in COVID-19. Study as a whole: Acute-phase and convalescent COVID-19 samples originated in the United States, Italy and Spain. The analysed material was cDNA or gDNA that came from T cells, B-cell-depleted T cells, or PBMCs.

Germline-derived CDR1 and CDR2 are MNHEY and SMNVEV (reference sequence). Trimming took off 5 bases at V and 0 bases at J, with 13 bases between the two ends. This CDR3 contains 15 residues. Per the authors' pipeline: By means of reference gene primer amplification, nucleated cell counts were estimated. Using immunoSEQ multiplex PCR, the repertoire was profiled, and TCRdb retains in-frame clones only, with some absent. V and J calls and clone size follow that table, whereas D and trimming were derived from the DNA. The sample has 55,000 to 65,000 clones, roughly 87% seen once. The source is a human donor with acute or convalescent COVID-19. The donor label of this sample is uncertain. The sample was peripheral blood. The rearrangement links TRBV27 to TRBJ2-5; D unresolved. The CDR3 spells CASSPIWSYQETQYF. The CDR3 DNA reads as TGTGCCAGCAGTCCTATCTGGTCGTACCAAGAGACCCAGTACTTC.